One sample yielded the 9 T cell receptor beta chains listed below, sequenced in a study of T cell responses to AZD1222 COVID-19 vaccine. Clones were read by immunoSEQ multiplex PCR, and TCRdb kept only the in-frame ones, dropping some. The repertoire holds about 110,000 clones, with less than 95% as singletons. Sequencing was performed on peripheral blood, taken on day 0 of AZD1222 vaccination. These receptor sequences come from an adult in good health.

The chain links TRBV2 to TRBJ1-6; 9 bases line up with TRBD1. With V trimmed by 8 bases and J by 6 bases, 5 bases remained unmatched. This CDR3 has 14 amino acids. Per germline, CDR1 SNHLY and CDR2 FYNNEI. In nucleotides, the CDR3 is TGTGCCAGCGGCCGGGACAGGGTTAATTCACCCCTCCACTTT. It codes for CASGRDRVNSPLHF.

This chain joins TRBV4-1 and TRBJ1-1, with D tentatively TRBD1 (5 bases). The CDR3 is 14 residues long. The germline V and J ends were trimmed by 3 bases and 11 bases, with 19 bases remaining between them. From germline, CDR1 is MGHRA and CDR2 YSYEKL. Written as DNA, the CDR3 is TGCGCCAGCAGCCAGTACATGGACGGGGGATCCGCTTTCTTT. Its translation is CASSQYMDGGSAFF.

This clone was counted between two and nine times. The chain employs TRBV5-1 and TRBJ1-1, with D perhaps matching TRBD1 (6 bases). The germline V and J ends were trimmed by 3 bases and 5 bases, with 17 bases remaining between them. This CDR3 is 15 amino acids long. Germline CDR1 is SGHRS and CDR2 is YFSETQ. CDR3 sequence: CASSWEQGFETEAFF. CDR3 nucleotides: TGCGCCAGCAGCTGGGAACAGGGCTTTGAAACTGAAGCTTTCTTT. Looking up the rest from reference TRBV5-1 and TRBJ1-1 gives the full variable domain: KAGVTQTPRYLIKTRGQQVTLSCSPISGHRSVSWYQQTPGQGLQFLFEYFSETQRNKGNFPGRFSGRQFSNSRSEMNVSTLELGDSALYLCASSWEQGFETEAFFGQGTRLTVV.

The chain couples TRBV7-9 to TRBJ2-1; D is undetermined. The V end was cut by 3 bases, the J end by 3 bases, with 9 bases between. CDR1 SEHNR and CDR2 FQNEAQ come from the germline V gene (reference sequence). This CDR3 region has 14 residues. CDR3 DNA sequence: TGTGCCAGCAGCTTGGATGACGGCTACAATGAGCAGTTCTTC. It yields the protein CASSLDDGYNEQFF.

This chain uses TRBV25-1 with TRBJ1-2; D is unresolved. The V and J ends lost 1 base and 2 bases respectively, with 14 bases between them. This CDR3 is built from 16 residues. Germline CDR1 MGHDK, CDR2 SYGVNS. This CDR3 reads CASSESGSGWNYGYTF. The CDR3 bases are TGTGCCAGCAGTGAATCCGGGTCAGGATGGAACTATGGCTACACCTTC.

The rearrangement joins TRBV7-9 to TRBJ1-3, with a possible D match to TRBD1 (5 bases). CDR1 is SEHNR, CDR2 FQNEAQ, per germline (reference sequence). The CDR3 spans 17 residues. Trimming left V 0 bases short and J 0 bases short, with 12 bases between. The CDR3 DNA reads TGTGCCAGCAGCTTAGCGCAAGGGACTCACTCTGGAAACACCATATATTTT. It specifies CASSLAQGTHSGNTIYF.

For the CDR3, the DNA is TGTGCCTGGAGTGGGGACAGGTGGAACTATGGCTACACCTTC. Translation gives CAWSGDRWNYGYTF. This chain links TRBV30 with TRBJ1-2; 8 nucleotides agree with TRBD1. Trimming took 1 base from V and 2 from J; bases not matched to a gene: 3. CDR1 is GTSNPN and CDR2 is SVGIG in the germline V gene (reference sequence). The CDR3 loop spans 14 amino acids.

The chain couples TRBV12-3 or TRBV12-4 to TRBJ1-6; D perhaps matches TRBD1 (5 bases). Trimming cost V 6 bases and J 5 bases, with 8 bases left between them. The CDR3 is 13 amino acids. The CDR3 bases are TGTGCCAGCAGGCCCAGGGATAATTCACCCCTCCACTTT. Translated: CASRPRDNSPLHF.

V and J are TRBV6-5 and TRBJ1-2; 7 bases match TRBD1. Unmatched junction bases numbered 3, after V lost 4 bases and J lost 4 bases. The CDR3 loop spans 13 amino acids. Per germline, CDR1 MNHEY and CDR2 SVGAGI. The CDR3 DNA is TGTGCCAGCAGTTTCCGGGACAGCTATGGCTACACCTTC. Translating it yields CASSFRDSYGYTF.